Listed below are T cell receptor beta chains from one sample, sequenced in a study of T cell responses to AZD1222 COVID-19 vaccine. The assay was immunoSEQ multiplex PCR, and TCRdb's table has in-frame clones only and misses some. The table has roughly 97,000 clones, about nine tenths seen once. The sample here was peripheral blood, taken on day 0 of AZD1222 vaccination. Receptors were obtained from an adult in good health. The CDR3 runs from the conserved cysteine through the conserved F or W. Expanded clones get a size class; other rows say once, few or many, or leave the size out.

abundance,j_gene,v_gene,CDR3aa
once,TRBJ2-3,TRBV9,CASSVGDRSTDTQYF
NA,TRBJ1-2,TRBV4-2,CASSHPDRAELGYTF
few,TRBJ2-1,TRBV5-1,CASRPDAGRSYNEQFF
NA,TRBJ1-5,TRBV11-2,CASSLAGGQPQHF
NA,TRBJ2-7,TRBV5-1,CASSLGWEDEQYF
NA,TRBJ2-6,TRBV18,CASSPGRSITNVLTF
NA,TRBJ2-7,TRBV4-1,CASSQSWDSPYEQYF
NA,TRBJ1-2,TRBV12-3/TRBV12-4,CASSRQGNYGYTF
large,TRBJ1-5,TRBV7-9,CASSSPGEYSNQPQHF
NA,TRBJ1-1,TRBV29-1,CSVEGTAFTEAFF
once,TRBJ1-2,TRBV18,CASSRGQNNNYGYTF
NA,TRBJ2-4,TRBV6-6,CASSYGQGSNIQYF
NA,TRBJ2-7,TRBV27,CASSLTAGGLSYEQYF
NA,TRBJ1-3,TRBV5-6,CASRPGTGRSGNTIYF
NA,TRBJ1-4,TRBV6-5,CASSYSGGNNEKLFF
NA,TRBJ2-1,TRBV2,CASSEGWTSGGQYNEQFF
NA,TRBJ1-5,TRBV4-1,CASSQRTGGNQPQHF
NA,TRBJ2-7,TRBV9,CASSPFDRAYEQYF
NA,TRBJ1-4,TRBV9,CASSYGVGSATGTNEKLFF
NA,TRBJ1-4,TRBV18,CASSRGQTTGLNEKLFF
NA,TRBJ2-6,TRBV5-1,CASSLVGTGANVLTF
NA,TRBJ2-7,TRBV7-2,CASSTVAGHSYEQYF
NA,TRBJ1-2,TRBV6-5,CASSYSKSGFGGYTF
NA,TRBJ2-1,TRBV27,CASRMNTGNEQFF
NA,TRBJ2-7,TRBV10-3,CAISDGYSSEAYEQYF
NA,TRBJ2-5,TRBV11-3,CASSLGRGTQYF
NA,TRBJ1-1,TRBV30,CAWSVLTGWAFF
NA,TRBJ1-2,TRBV2,CASISGAGGSYGYTF
NA,TRBJ2-7,TRBV28,CASSLSHTMGQYF
NA,TRBJ1-2,TRBV7-2,CASSLDGTYYGYTF
NA,TRBJ1-1,TRBV30,CAWSVSVNTEAFF
NA,TRBJ2-7,TRBV9,CASSIRTRDEQYF
NA,TRBJ1-1,TRBV6-5,CASSYGLGGRTFF
NA,TRBJ2-1,TRBV7-3,CASSLVGGPGRQFF
once,TRBJ1-4,TRBV10-1,CASSTGTGDEKLFF
NA,TRBJ1-4,TRBV5-1,CASSLTGGVEKLFF
NA,TRBJ1-1,TRBV27,CASSFLDRVGTEAFF
NA,TRBJ2-5,TRBV10-2,CASSDSQETQYF
NA,TRBJ2-7,TRBV6-5,CASSSPGGFTYEQYF
once,TRBJ2-3,TRBV15,CATSRDWVDTQYF
NA,TRBJ2-1,TRBV6-6,CASSYFVSGDEQFF
once,TRBJ2-3,TRBV5-6,CASSLGSFSDTQYF
few,TRBJ1-5,TRBV7-9,CASSRTAGDSNQPQHF
NA,TRBJ2-4,TRBV7-9,CASSLAREANIQYF
NA,TRBJ1-1,TRBV30,CAWTWDRGEAFF
NA,TRBJ1-2,TRBV19,CASTDRGIGYTF
NA,TRBJ1-4,TRBV27,CASSLPPTWGQENEKLFF
NA,TRBJ1-1,TRBV11-2,CASSSGEMNTEAFF
NA,TRBJ2-2,TRBV6-4,CASRKTGRGTGELFF